The 8 T cell receptor beta chains below come from one sample, sequenced in a study of molecular identifiers for immune sequencing clone quantification. Each CDR3 protein is one row after TCRdb ran MiXCR on the PCR reads. Of about 640,000 distinct CDR3 sequences listed, just under 20% are singletons. The sequenced sample was naive CD8+ T cells from blood, with Jurkat cell RNA spiked in. Indicated subset: FACS-sorted CD8+CD4-CCR7+CD45RA+ naive T cells. The receptors were gathered from a human donor in good health. Some libraries in this study had Jurkat cell RNA spiked in.

V is TRBV12-3 or TRBV12-4 and J is TRBJ2-1; D gene uncertain. The V and J ends lost 3 bases and 8 bases respectively, with 11 bases between them. The CDR3 is 13 amino acids. The CDR3 DNA reads TGTGCCAGCAGTTTCTACCAGGACGATGAGCAGTTCTTC. Its protein product is CASSFYQDDEQFF.

This clonotype came up many times. V usage is TRBV20-1 and J usage is TRBJ2-7; D uncertain. Germline-derived CDR1 and CDR2 are DFQATT and SNEGSKA (reference sequence). The CDR3 contains 14 residues. The V and J ends lost 2 bases and 0 bases respectively, with 11 bases between them. Here the CDR3 DNA reads TGCAGTGCTAGAAATACTCCAAGCTCCTACGAGCAGTACTTC. It encodes CSARNTPSSYEQYF.

This clonotype was observed many times. The V and J genes are TRBV6-5 and TRBJ2-7, with 10 bases lining up with TRBD1. From germline, CDR1 is MNHEY and CDR2 SVGAGI. V lost 6 bases and J lost 0; bases outside the gene matches: 5. The CDR3 is made up of 15 amino acids. DNA of the CDR3: TGTGCCAGCAGCCGTGGACAGGGGGGCTCCTACGAGCAGTACTTC. Amino acids: CASSRGQGGSYEQYF.

Ten or more counts support this clonotype. The chain has TRBV20-1 and TRBJ2-3; perhaps TRBD1 as D (5 bases). There are 14 residues in the CDR3. V lost 0 bases and J lost 1, with 8 bases in between. Germline lookup yields CDR1 DFQATT and CDR2 SNEGSKA (reference sequence). CDR3 sequence reads: CSARDIGGTDTQYF. In DNA, the CDR3 is TGCAGTGCTAGAGATATAGGGGGCACAGATACGCAGTATTTT.

In its sample, this clonotype was seen many times. The V and J genes are TRBV6-5 and TRBJ2-3; D is unclear. The CDR3 loop spans 14 amino acids. V was pared by 0 bases and J by 2 bases, with 6 bases between. From germline, CDR1 is MNHEY and CDR2 SVGAGI. The chain's CDR3 is CASSYSRPTDTQYF. CDR3 sequence (DNA): TGTGCCAGCAGTTACTCCAGACCCACAGATACGCAGTATTTT.

This clonotype was found a few times. The chain couples TRBV7-3 to TRBJ2-1, with a tentative D call TRBD2 (6 bases). Germline loops: CDR1 SGHTA, CDR2 FQGTGA. V was shortened by 4 bases and J by 3 bases, with 10 bases between the two germline ends. The CDR3 extends over 14 amino acids. The DNA of the CDR3 is TGTGCCAGCAGCTCAACCGGGAGCTACAATGAGCAGTTCTTC. Its translation: CASSSTGSYNEQFF.

This clonotype was counted between two and nine times. The genes are TRBV6-6 and TRBJ1-6; D is ambiguous. Germline CDR1 MNHNY, CDR2 SVGAGI (reference sequence). The V and J ends lost 0 bases and 11 bases respectively, with 5 bases between them. The CDR3 has 12 amino acids. The CDR3 bases are TGTGCCAGCAGTTACTCGGTTCCACCCCTCCACTTT. Translating it yields CASSYSVPPLHF.

This clonotype was seen at least ten times. This sequence joins TRBV4-1 and TRBJ1-5, with TRBD1 matching 10 bases. V dropped 0 bases and J dropped 6; count of bases not matched to a gene: 5. Germline CDR1 and CDR2: MGHRA and YSYEKL. The CDR3 has 16 amino acids. The CDR3 region has the DNA TGCGCCAGCAGCCAAGAAGGAGGACAGGGGGGTCAGCCCCAGCATTTT. It is translated as CASSQEGGQGGQPQHF.